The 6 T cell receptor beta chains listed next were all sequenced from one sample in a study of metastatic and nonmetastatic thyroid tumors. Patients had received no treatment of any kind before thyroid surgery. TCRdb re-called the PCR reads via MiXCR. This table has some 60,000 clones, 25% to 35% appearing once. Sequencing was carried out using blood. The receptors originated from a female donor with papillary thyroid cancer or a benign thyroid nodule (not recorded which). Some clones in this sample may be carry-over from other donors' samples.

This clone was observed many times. CDR3 residues: CSATTLAGETYEQYF. The CDR3 DNA reads as TGCAGTGCTACCACACTAGCGGGGGAAACCTACGAGCAGTACTTC. V and J are TRBV20-1 and TRBJ2-7; 11 bases map to TRBD2. CDR1 DFQATT and CDR2 SNEGSKA come from the germline V gene (reference sequence). The CDR3 length is 15 residues. Unmatched junction bases numbered 7, after V lost 4 bases and J lost 2 bases.

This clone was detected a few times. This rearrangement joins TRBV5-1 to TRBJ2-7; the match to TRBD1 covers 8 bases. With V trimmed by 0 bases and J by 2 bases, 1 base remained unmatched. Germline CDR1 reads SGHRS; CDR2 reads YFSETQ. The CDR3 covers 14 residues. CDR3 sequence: CASSLAGGPYEQYF. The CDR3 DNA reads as TGCGCCAGCAGCTTGGCAGGGGGCCCCTACGAGCAGTACTTC.

The CDR3 DNA reads as TGTGCCAGCAGTTACTTCCGGGAAACCGGGGAGCTGTTTTTT. Amino acids: CASSYFRETGELFF. This chain connects TRBV6-2 or TRBV6-3 to TRBJ2-2, with D possibly matching TRBD2 (5 bases). CDR3 length equals 14 residues. CDR1 is MNHEY and CDR2 is SVGEGT in the germline V gene. The V and J ends lost 1 base and 5 bases respectively, with 8 bases between them.

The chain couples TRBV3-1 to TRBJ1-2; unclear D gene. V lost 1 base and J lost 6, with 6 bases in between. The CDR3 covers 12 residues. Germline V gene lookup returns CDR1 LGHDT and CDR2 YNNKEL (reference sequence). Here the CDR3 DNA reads TGTGCCAGCAGCCAAGTAGCAAATGGCTACACCTTC. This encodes CASSQVANGYTF. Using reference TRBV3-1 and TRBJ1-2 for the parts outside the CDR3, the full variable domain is DTAVSQTPKYLVTQMGNDKSIKCEQNLGHDTMYWYKQDSKKFLKIMFSYNNKELIINETVPNRFSPKSPDKAHLNLHINSLELGDSAVYFCASSQVANGYTFGSGTRLTVV.

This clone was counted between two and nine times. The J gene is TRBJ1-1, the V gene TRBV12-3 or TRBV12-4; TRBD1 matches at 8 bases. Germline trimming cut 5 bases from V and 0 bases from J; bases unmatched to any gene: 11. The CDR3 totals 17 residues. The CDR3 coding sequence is TGTGCCAGCAGTCGCGGACAGGGTACAGCCGTGAACACTGAAGCTTTCTTT. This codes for CASSRGQGTAVNTEAFF.

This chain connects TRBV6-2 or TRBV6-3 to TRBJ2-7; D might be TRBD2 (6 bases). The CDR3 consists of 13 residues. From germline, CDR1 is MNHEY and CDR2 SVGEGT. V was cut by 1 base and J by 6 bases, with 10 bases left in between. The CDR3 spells CASSYLGGTEQYF. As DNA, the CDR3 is TGTGCCAGCAGTTACTTGGGGGGAACCGAGCAGTACTTC.